This T cell receptor (beta chain) is drawn from a study of T cells in localized non-small cell lung cancer. Study-wide findings and caveats: Adjacent lung had a median 57 of the 100 largest tumor clones. Tumor showed lower T cell clonality than uninvolved adjacent lung, where it was highest.

Profiling relied on immunoSEQ multiplex PCR, and the TCRdb table lists in-frame clones only, not all of them. The data show about 11,000 clones, with roughly 90% seen just once and about 13% held by the top ten. Trimming shortened V by 1 base and J by 2 bases, and 11 bases separated the two germline ends. The CDR3 contains 15 residues. The germline CDR1 and CDR2 sequences are SGHVS and FQNEAQ. Comment on this clone: The antigen is unknown.

The source was peripheral blood, collected before any cancer treatment. The receptor's source is a male donor aged 60 or over with stage III lung adenocarcinoma. The chain uses TRBV7-8 and TRBJ1-2; weak D call: TRBD1 (5 bases). As DNA, the CDR3 is TGTGCCAGCAGCTTAGGGGAGGGGAGAAACTATGGCTACACCTTC. Translation: CASSLGEGRNYGYTF.